These T cell receptor beta chains were read from a single sample in a study of T cells expressing NK-cell markers. TCRdb reprocessed the 5' RACE reads, with one entry per CDR3 protein and no DNA. This sample's table reports approximately 150,000 distinct CDR3 sequences. Material for sequencing was blood T cells: a sorted CD56 or NKG2C T cell subset, CD4+ or CD8+ T cells, or bulk PBMC T cells (not recorded which). Source of these receptors: a man younger than 35 in good health. Both conserved end residues are part of each CDR3. The order of the fields is clone size, J gene, V gene, CDR3 protein. Clone sizes are given selectively: once, few, many, or a class where the clone is expanded.

abundance: -; j_gene: TRBJ2-1; v_gene: TRBV10-2; CDR3aa: CASSETEGRWNEQFF
abundance: -; j_gene: TRBJ2-2; v_gene: TRBV24-1; CDR3aa: CATSQTSTGELFF
abundance: -; j_gene: TRBJ2-1; v_gene: TRBV24-1; CDR3aa: CATQKGGPHEQFF
abundance: -; j_gene: TRBJ1-1; v_gene: TRBV10-3; CDR3aa: CAISESIGQNTEAFF
abundance: -; j_gene: TRBJ2-1; v_gene: TRBV7-6; CDR3aa: CASSFNPAGQQYYNEQFF
abundance: -; j_gene: TRBJ2-1; v_gene: TRBV3-1; CDR3aa: CASSQLANGQFF
abundance: -; j_gene: TRBJ2-3; v_gene: TRBV19; CDR3aa: CASGTGLTDTQYF
abundance: -; j_gene: TRBJ2-1; v_gene: TRBV20-1; CDR3aa: CSARVGLASNNEQFF
abundance: -; j_gene: TRBJ2-7; v_gene: TRBV30; CDR3aa: CAGNIGSYEQYF
abundance: -; j_gene: TRBJ2-3; v_gene: TRBV28; CDR3aa: CASSLTSSLPRYTQYF
abundance: -; j_gene: TRBJ2-2; v_gene: TRBV27; CDR3aa: CASTSGGVPGELFF
abundance: -; j_gene: TRBJ2-7; v_gene: TRBV12-5; CDR3aa: CASASGISPYEQYF
abundance: -; j_gene: TRBJ2-5; v_gene: TRBV11-2; CDR3aa: CATEGGHQETQYF
abundance: -; j_gene: TRBJ2-4; v_gene: TRBV3-1; CDR3aa: CASSVQAGGPAKNIQYF
abundance: -; j_gene: TRBJ2-7; v_gene: TRBV12-3/TRBV12-4; CDR3aa: CASSFGDRTYEQYF
abundance: -; j_gene: TRBJ2-1; v_gene: TRBV18; CDR3aa: CASSPSLAGVNEQFF
abundance: -; j_gene: TRBJ2-6; v_gene: TRBV7-9; CDR3aa: CASSPGPVSGANVLTF
abundance: medium-sized; j_gene: TRBJ2-7; v_gene: TRBV19; CDR3aa: CASSMWHFWDEQYF
abundance: -; j_gene: TRBJ2-1; v_gene: TRBV11-2; CDR3aa: CASSLSSGSLEGEQFF
abundance: -; j_gene: TRBJ2-1; v_gene: TRBV27; CDR3aa: CASSLLSLAGARNEQFF
abundance: -; j_gene: TRBJ1-4; v_gene: TRBV4-1; CDR3aa: CASSSRDRAEKLFF
abundance: -; j_gene: TRBJ2-1; v_gene: TRBV6-5; CDR3aa: CARGGGTSGIDEQFF
abundance: -; j_gene: TRBJ2-2; v_gene: TRBV29-1; CDR3aa: CSVEPQNTGELFF
abundance: -; j_gene: TRBJ1-5; v_gene: TRBV12-3/TRBV12-4; CDR3aa: CASSLVDKDSNQPQHF
abundance: -; j_gene: TRBJ2-2; v_gene: TRBV29-1; CDR3aa: CSVVAGDTGELFF
abundance: -; j_gene: TRBJ2-1; v_gene: TRBV19; CDR3aa: CASSIDSYNEQFF
abundance: -; j_gene: TRBJ2-1; v_gene: TRBV30; CDR3aa: CAWSGLLYNEQFF
abundance: -; j_gene: TRBJ2-1; v_gene: TRBV7-8; CDR3aa: CASSLLESYNEQFF
abundance: -; j_gene: TRBJ1-2; v_gene: TRBV7-8; CDR3aa: CASSDRGVNYGYTF
abundance: -; j_gene: TRBJ2-1; v_gene: TRBV3-1; CDR3aa: CASSQGLNGWDRGDNEQFF
abundance: -; j_gene: TRBJ2-1; v_gene: TRBV12-3/TRBV12-4; CDR3aa: CASSLVLAPEQFF